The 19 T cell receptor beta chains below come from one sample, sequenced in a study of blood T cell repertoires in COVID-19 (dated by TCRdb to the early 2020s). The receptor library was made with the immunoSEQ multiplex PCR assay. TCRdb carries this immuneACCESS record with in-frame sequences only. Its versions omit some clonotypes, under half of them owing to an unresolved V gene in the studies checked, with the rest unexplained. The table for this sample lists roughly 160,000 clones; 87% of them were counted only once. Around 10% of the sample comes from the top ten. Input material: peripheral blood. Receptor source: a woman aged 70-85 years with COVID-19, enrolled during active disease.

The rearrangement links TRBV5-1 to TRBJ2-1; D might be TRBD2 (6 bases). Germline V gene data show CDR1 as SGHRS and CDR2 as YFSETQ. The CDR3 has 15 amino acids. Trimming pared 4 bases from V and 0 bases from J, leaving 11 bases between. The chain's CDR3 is CASSAGLYSYNEQFF. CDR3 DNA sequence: TGCGCCAGCAGCGCGGGACTCTACTCCTACAATGAGCAGTTCTTC.

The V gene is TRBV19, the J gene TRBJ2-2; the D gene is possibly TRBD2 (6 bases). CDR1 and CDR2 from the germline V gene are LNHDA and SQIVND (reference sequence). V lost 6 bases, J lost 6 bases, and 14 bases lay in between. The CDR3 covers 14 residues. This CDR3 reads CASRVTSGAGELFF. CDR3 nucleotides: TGTGCCAGTAGGGTGACATCGGGGGCCGGGGAGCTGTTTTTT.

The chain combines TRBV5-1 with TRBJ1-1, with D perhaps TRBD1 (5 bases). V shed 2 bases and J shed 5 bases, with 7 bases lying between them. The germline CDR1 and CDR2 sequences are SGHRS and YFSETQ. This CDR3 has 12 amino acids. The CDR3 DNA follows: TGCGCCAGCAGCTTACAGGAGACTGAAGCTTTCTTT. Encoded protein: CASSLQETEAFF.

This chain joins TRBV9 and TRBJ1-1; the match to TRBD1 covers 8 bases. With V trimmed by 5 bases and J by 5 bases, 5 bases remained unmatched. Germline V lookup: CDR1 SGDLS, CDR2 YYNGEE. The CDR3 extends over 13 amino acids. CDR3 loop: CASRGQGGTEAFF. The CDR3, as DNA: TGTGCCAGCAGAGGACAGGGTGGTACTGAAGCTTTCTTT.

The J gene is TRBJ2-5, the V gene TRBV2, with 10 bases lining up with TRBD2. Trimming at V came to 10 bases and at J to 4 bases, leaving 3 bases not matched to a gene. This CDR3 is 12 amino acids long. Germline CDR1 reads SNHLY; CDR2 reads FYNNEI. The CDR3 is CATRLAGETQYF. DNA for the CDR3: TGTGCCACAAGACTAGCGGGAGAGACCCAGTACTTC.

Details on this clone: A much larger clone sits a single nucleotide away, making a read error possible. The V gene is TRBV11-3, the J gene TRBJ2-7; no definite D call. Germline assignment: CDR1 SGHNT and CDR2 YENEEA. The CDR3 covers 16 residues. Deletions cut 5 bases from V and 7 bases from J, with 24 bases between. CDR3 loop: CASSNAPEQPTFEQYF. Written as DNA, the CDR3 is TGTGCCAGCAGCAACGCTCCGGAACAGCCTACTTTTGAGCAGTACTTC. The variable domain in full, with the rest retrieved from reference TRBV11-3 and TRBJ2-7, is EAGVVQSPRYKIIEKKQPVAFWCNPISGHNTLYWYLQNLGQGPELLIRYENEEAVDDSQLPKDRFSAERLKGVDSTLKIQPAELGDSAVYLCASSNAPEQPTFEQYFGPGTRLTVT.

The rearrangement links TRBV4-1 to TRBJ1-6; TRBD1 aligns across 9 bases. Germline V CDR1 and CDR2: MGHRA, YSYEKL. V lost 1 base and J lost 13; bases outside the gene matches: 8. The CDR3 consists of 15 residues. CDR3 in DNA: TGCGCCAGCAGCCAAGCCGGGACAGGGAGGTCTCCCCTCCACTTT. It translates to CASSQAGTGRSPLHF.

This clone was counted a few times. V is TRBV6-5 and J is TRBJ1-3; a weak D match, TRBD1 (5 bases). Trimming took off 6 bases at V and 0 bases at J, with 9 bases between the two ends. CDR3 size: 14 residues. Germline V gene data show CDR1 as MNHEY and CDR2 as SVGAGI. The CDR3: CASSRQSSGNTIYF. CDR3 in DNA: TGTGCCAGCAGCCGACAGAGCTCTGGAAACACCATATATTTT.

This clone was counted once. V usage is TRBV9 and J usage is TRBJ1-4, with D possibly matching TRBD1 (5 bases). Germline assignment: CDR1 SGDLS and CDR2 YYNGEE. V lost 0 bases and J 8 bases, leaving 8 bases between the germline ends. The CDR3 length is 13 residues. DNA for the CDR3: TGTGCCAGCAGCGTAGGCCGGGGGGAAAAACTGTTTTTT. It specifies CASSVGRGEKLFF.

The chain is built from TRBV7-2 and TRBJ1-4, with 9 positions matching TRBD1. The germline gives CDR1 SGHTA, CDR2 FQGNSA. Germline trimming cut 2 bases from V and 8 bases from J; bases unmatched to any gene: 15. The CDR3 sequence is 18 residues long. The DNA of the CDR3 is TGTGCCAGCAGCTTACAGGGACAGGGCGCGACGGTGGTCGAAAAACTGTTTTTT. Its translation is CASSLQGQGATVVEKLFF.

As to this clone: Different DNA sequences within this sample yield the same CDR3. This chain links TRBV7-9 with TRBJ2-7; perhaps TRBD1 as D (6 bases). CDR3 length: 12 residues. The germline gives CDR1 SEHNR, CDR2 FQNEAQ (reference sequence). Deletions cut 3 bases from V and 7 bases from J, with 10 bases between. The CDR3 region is CASSLQGWEQYF. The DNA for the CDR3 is TGTGCCAGCAGCTTGCAGGGGTGGGAGCAGTACTTC.

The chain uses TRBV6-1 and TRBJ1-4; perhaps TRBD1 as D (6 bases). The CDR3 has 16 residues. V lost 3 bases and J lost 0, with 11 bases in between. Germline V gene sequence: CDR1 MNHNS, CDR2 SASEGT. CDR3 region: CASSDRGGTTNEKLFF. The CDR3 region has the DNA TGTGCCAGCAGTGACAGGGGAGGGACAACTAATGAAAAACTGTTTTTT.

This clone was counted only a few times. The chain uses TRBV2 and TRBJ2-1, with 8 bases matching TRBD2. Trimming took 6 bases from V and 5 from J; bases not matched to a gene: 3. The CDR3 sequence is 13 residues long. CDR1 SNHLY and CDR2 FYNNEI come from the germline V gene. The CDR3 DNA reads TGTGCCAGCAGCGGACTAGCAGACAATGAGCAGTTCTTC. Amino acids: CASSGLADNEQFF.

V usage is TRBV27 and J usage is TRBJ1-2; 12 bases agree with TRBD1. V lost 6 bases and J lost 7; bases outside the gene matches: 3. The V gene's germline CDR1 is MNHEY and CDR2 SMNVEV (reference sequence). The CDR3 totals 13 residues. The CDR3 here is CASRGQGAGGYTF. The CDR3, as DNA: TGTGCCAGCAGGGGACAGGGGGCTGGTGGCTACACCTTC.

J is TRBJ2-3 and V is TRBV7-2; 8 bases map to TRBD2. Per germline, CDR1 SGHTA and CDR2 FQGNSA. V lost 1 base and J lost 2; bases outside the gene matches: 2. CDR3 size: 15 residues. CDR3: CASSLGGGFTDTQYF. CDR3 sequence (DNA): TGTGCCAGCAGCTTAGGCGGGGGGTTCACAGATACGCAGTATTTT.

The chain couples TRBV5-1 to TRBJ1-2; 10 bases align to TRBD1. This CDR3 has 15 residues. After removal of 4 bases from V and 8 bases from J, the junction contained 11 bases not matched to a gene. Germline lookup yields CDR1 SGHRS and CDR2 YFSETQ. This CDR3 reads CASSPEGQGFDGYTF. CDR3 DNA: TGCGCCAGCAGCCCCGAGGGACAGGGGTTTGACGGCTACACCTTC.

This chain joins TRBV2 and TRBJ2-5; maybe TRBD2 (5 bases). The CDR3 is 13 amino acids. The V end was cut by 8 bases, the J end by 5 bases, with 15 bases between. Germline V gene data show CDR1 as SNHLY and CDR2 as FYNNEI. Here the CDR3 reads CASEDASPETQYF. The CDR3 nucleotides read TGTGCCAGCGAGGATGCTAGCCCGGAGACCCAGTACTTC.

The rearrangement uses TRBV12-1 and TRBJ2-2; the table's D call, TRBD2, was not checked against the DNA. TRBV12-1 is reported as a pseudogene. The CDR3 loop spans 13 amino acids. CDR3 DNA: TGTGCCAGGGGAGGGGAGAACACCGGGGAGCTGTTTTTT. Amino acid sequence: CARGGENTGELFF.

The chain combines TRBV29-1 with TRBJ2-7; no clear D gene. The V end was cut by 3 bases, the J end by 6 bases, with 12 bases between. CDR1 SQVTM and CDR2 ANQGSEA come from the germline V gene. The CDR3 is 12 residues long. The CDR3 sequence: CSVEFGSGEQYF. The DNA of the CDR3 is TGCAGCGTTGAGTTCGGATCAGGCGAGCAGTACTTC.